These 24 T cell receptor beta chains share one sample of origin, sequenced in a study of glioma-infiltrating T cells after dendritic cell vaccination. The method was immunoSEQ multiplex PCR; TCRdb's version includes in-frame clones alone and lacks a portion of them. The sample includes approximately 92,000 clones, 80% of them seen just once. Time point in this sample: after dendritic cell vaccination, including at tumor progression/relapse. The sequences come from blood, collected after dendritic cell vaccination. These receptors came from a human donor with glioblastoma.

In this sample, this clone turned up a few times. The chain employs TRBV21-1 and TRBJ1-1; TRBD1 is the table's D call and was not checked against the DNA. TRBV21-1 is annotated as a pseudogene. The CDR3 extends over 12 amino acids. The CDR3 DNA sequence: TGCGCCCAAGGATCTCCGGGACACGAAGCTTTCTTT. This gives the protein CAQGSPGHEAFF.

This clone was recorded once. V gene TRBV7-9 combines with J gene TRBJ1-3; D may be TRBD1 (6 bases). Germline values: CDR1 SEHNR, CDR2 FQNEAQ (reference sequence). Trimming pared 5 bases from V and 3 bases from J, leaving 14 bases between. CDR3 size: 15 residues. This CDR3 reads CASSQTGPFGNTIYF. The CDR3 DNA reads as TGTGCCAGCAGCCAAACAGGGCCTTTTGGAAACACCATATATTTT.

J is TRBJ2-7 and V is TRBV30, with D tentatively TRBD2 (6 bases). Germline V gives CDR1 GTSNPN, CDR2 SVGIG (reference sequence). Trimming took off 2 bases at V and 1 base at J, with 12 bases between the two ends. The CDR3 spans 14 residues. Written as DNA, the CDR3 is TGTGCCTGGAGTCGGGAGCGGTGGTCCTACGAGCAGTACTTC. Translated: CAWSRERWSYEQYF.

CDR3 region: CASSLPGQGVFYGYTF. The CDR3 bases are TGTGCCAGCAGCTTACCGGGACAGGGGGTTTTCTATGGCTACACCTTC. This chain joins TRBV28 and TRBJ1-2; 11 bases match TRBD1. The CDR3 contains 16 residues. Trimming took 6 bases from V and 4 from J; bases not matched to a gene: 10. Germline-derived CDR1 and CDR2 are MDHEN and SYDVKM.

This clone was counted a few times. The chain carries TRBV6-6 and TRBJ2-7; the D gene is possibly TRBD2 (5 bases). CDR1 MNHNY and CDR2 SVGAGI come from the germline V gene (reference sequence). This CDR3 spans 13 amino acids. Trimming removed 8 bases from V and 3 bases from J, with 14 bases in between. The CDR3 DNA is TGTGCCAGCGCCCGGGAAGTCTTCTACGAGCAGTACTTC. This sequence encodes CASAREVFYEQYF.

This sequence joins TRBV7-2 and TRBJ1-5, with D perhaps matching TRBD1 (5 bases). CDR1 and CDR2 (germline): SGHTA, FQGNSA. The CDR3 spans 15 residues. With 3 bases removed from V and 1 base from J, the gap between germline ends came to 10 bases. The CDR3: CASSFGSGSNQPQHF. In nucleotides, the CDR3 is TGTGCCAGCAGCTTCGGTTCAGGGAGCAATCAGCCCCAGCATTTT.

The genes are TRBV7-3 and TRBJ2-1; 9 bases align to TRBD2. This CDR3 contains 16 residues. Germline trimming cut 5 bases from V and 3 bases from J; bases unmatched to any gene: 8. CDR1 is SGHTA and CDR2 is FQGTGA in the germline V gene. The DNA for the CDR3 is TGTGCCAGCAGCCCCGGGAGCGGGGGGTACTACAATGAGCAGTTCTTC. Translating gives CASSPGSGGYYNEQFF.

This sequence joins TRBV19 and TRBJ1-4, with D possibly TRBD1 on 6 matching bases. The CDR3 is 16 amino acids. The germline V and J ends were trimmed by 0 bases and 5 bases, with 13 bases remaining between them. Germline CDR1 LNHDA, CDR2 SQIVND (reference sequence). CDR3 amino acids: CASSIEAGAANEKLFF. Written as DNA, the CDR3 is TGTGCCAGTAGTATAGAAGCAGGGGCAGCCAATGAAAAACTGTTTTTT. The entire variable domain, with the rest obtained from reference TRBV19 and TRBJ1-4, is as follows: DGGITQSPKYLFRKEGQNVTLSCEQNLNHDAMYWYRQDPGQGLRLIYYSQIVNDFQKGDIAEGYSVSREKKESFPLTVTSAQKNPTAFYLCASSIEAGAANEKLFFGSGTQLSVL.

The chain recombines TRBV5-1 with TRBJ2-1; a weak D match, TRBD2 (5 bases). The germline CDR1 and CDR2 sequences are SGHRS and YFSETQ. The CDR3 runs to 20 residues. The V end was cut by 0 bases, the J end by 0 bases, with 22 bases between. CDR3 loop: CASSLAWVASPKSSYNEQFF. DNA for the CDR3: TGCGCCAGCAGCTTGGCCTGGGTAGCGTCACCAAAGAGCTCCTACAATGAGCAGTTCTTC.

With regard to this clone: Different DNA sequences within this sample yield the same CDR3. The V call is TRBV10-1, the J call TRBJ1-1; D is perhaps TRBD1 (5 bases). Trimming removed 6 bases at V and 1 base at J, with 12 bases between. The CDR3 extends over 14 amino acids. Germline-derived CDR1 and CDR2 are WNHNN and SYGVQD (reference sequence). Here the CDR3 DNA reads TGCGCCAGCAGCGCCTCGCAGGGGAACACTGAAGCTTTCTTT. As protein: CASSASQGNTEAFF.

This chain links TRBV7-8 with TRBJ2-5; 10 bases agree with TRBD1. V trimming: 1 base; J trimming: 2 bases; junction bases outside the gene matches: 13. The CDR3 sequence is 19 residues long. Germline loops: CDR1 SGHVS, CDR2 FQNEAQ. The CDR3 loop reads CASSLGRPRQGALQETQYF. The DNA for the CDR3 is TGTGCCAGCAGCTTAGGGCGGCCTCGACAGGGGGCGCTTCAAGAGACCCAGTACTTC.

V is TRBV19 and J is TRBJ2-2, with 7 bases lining up with TRBD2. Trimming took 7 bases from V and 7 from J; bases not matched to a gene: 12. Germline lookup yields CDR1 LNHDA and CDR2 SQIVND (reference sequence). The CDR3 contains 15 residues. Here the CDR3 reads CASTSRGGIGGELFF. The CDR3 DNA reads TGTGCCAGTACTTCCCGGGGAGGGATCGGCGGGGAGCTGTTTTTT.

The V call is TRBV5-1, the J call TRBJ2-2, with 14 bases lining up with TRBD2. Germline V CDR1 and CDR2: SGHRS, YFSETQ. J was trimmed by 0 bases and V by 8 bases; bases with no gene match: 3. This CDR3 is 16 amino acids long. This CDR3 is CASRTSGGPNTGELFF. As DNA, the CDR3 is TGCGCCAGTAGGACTAGCGGGGGGCCGAACACCGGGGAGCTGTTTTTT. Variable domain in full (rest from reference TRBV5-1 and TRBJ2-2): KAGVTQTPRYLIKTRGQQVTLSCSPISGHRSVSWYQQTPGQGLQFLFEYFSETQRNKGNFPGRFSGRQFSNSRSEMNVSTLELGDSALYLCASRTSGGPNTGELFFGEGSRLTVL.

J is TRBJ2-3 and V is TRBV15; no clear D. In germline, CDR1 is LNHNV, CDR2 YYDKDF (reference sequence). CDR3 length equals 18 residues. Trimming stripped 1 base from V and 2 bases from J, with 19 bases between. The CDR3 here is CATSRAGKSQIITDTQYF. The CDR3 DNA sequence: TGTGCCACCAGCAGAGCAGGAAAATCACAGATAATCACAGATACGCAGTATTTT.

This clone was seen a handful of times. The chain joins TRBV5-1 to TRBJ2-3, with D uncertain. The CDR3 has 12 amino acids. V lost 0 bases and J lost 6, with 5 bases in between. Germline values: CDR1 SGHRS, CDR2 YFSETQ. CDR3 loop: CASSLAADTQYF. The CDR3 DNA is TGCGCCAGCAGCTTGGCCGCGGATACGCAGTATTTT. The whole variable domain, filled in from reference TRBV5-1 and TRBJ2-3, reads KAGVTQTPRYLIKTRGQQVTLSCSPISGHRSVSWYQQTPGQGLQFLFEYFSETQRNKGNFPGRFSGRQFSNSRSEMNVSTLELGDSALYLCASSLAADTQYFGPGTRLTVL.

The chain couples TRBV5-1 to TRBJ1-2, with 10 bases that match TRBD1. This CDR3 has 17 amino acids. With V trimmed by 0 bases and J by 2 bases, 7 bases remained unmatched. Per germline, CDR1 SGHRS and CDR2 YFSETQ. CDR3 protein: CASSLAPPGQGNYGYTF. The DNA of the CDR3 is TGCGCCAGCAGCTTGGCCCCTCCGGGACAGGGGAACTATGGCTACACCTTC.

The chain couples TRBV5-1 to TRBJ1-2, with TRBD1 identical over 7 bases. Germline V gives CDR1 SGHRS, CDR2 YFSETQ. The CDR3 is 14 amino acids. The trim removed 2 bases at V and 7 bases at J, leaving 8 bases unmatched. The CDR3 reads CASSFGTEVVGYTF. The CDR3 coding sequence is TGCGCCAGCAGCTTTGGGACAGAGGTCGTTGGCTACACCTTC.

The chain combines TRBV6-5 with TRBJ2-7, with TRBD2 matching 8 bases. Germline CDR1 is MNHEY and CDR2 is SVGAGI. The junction had 9 bases not matched to a gene; V was cut back by 5 bases and J by 6 bases. The CDR3 runs to 14 residues. The CDR3: CASSPAGGAGEQYF. The CDR3 DNA sequence: TGTGCCAGCAGTCCCGCGGGGGGAGCTGGCGAGCAGTACTTC.

The J gene is TRBJ1-1, the V gene TRBV5-1, with D perhaps TRBD1 (5 bases). CDR1 and CDR2 (germline): SGHRS, YFSETQ. This CDR3 region has 15 residues. V shed 1 base and J shed 1 base, with 11 bases lying between them. The CDR3 DNA reads TGCGCCAGCAGCTTGACAGGTAAAGAGAACACTGAAGCTTTCTTT. Translated, it gives CASSLTGKENTEAFF.

The chain joins TRBV6-6 to TRBJ2-7, with TRBD1 matching over 8 bases. Germline CDR1 MNHNY, CDR2 SVGAGI (reference sequence). The CDR3 extends over 14 amino acids. V was clipped by 5 bases and J by 0 bases; unmatched bases: 3. The chain's CDR3 is CASSPQGASYEQYF. The CDR3 nucleotides are TGTGCCAGCAGTCCCCAGGGGGCCTCCTACGAGCAGTACTTC.

The rearrangement links TRBV9 to TRBJ1-2; perhaps TRBD1 as D (6 bases). With 0 bases removed from V and 4 bases from J, the gap between germline ends came to 10 bases. The CDR3 is 14 amino acids. Germline V gene sequence: CDR1 SGDLS, CDR2 YYNGEE. CDR3 bases: TGTGCCAGCAGCGTAGATATGGGGGCCTATGGCTACACCTTC. Translated: CASSVDMGAYGYTF. The variable domain in full, with the rest retrieved from reference TRBV9 and TRBJ1-2, is DSGVTQTPKHLITATGQRVTLRCSPRSGDLSVYWYQQSLDQGLQFLIQYYNGEERAKGNILERFSAQQFPDLHSELNLSSLELGDSALYFCASSVDMGAYGYTFGSGTRLTVV.

This chain connects TRBV7-2 to TRBJ2-7, with 11 bases aligning to TRBD2. The CDR3 is 15 amino acids. Germline assignment: CDR1 SGHTA and CDR2 FQGNSA. Trimming cost V 2 bases and J 4 bases; bases outside gene matches: 4. The CDR3 region has the DNA TGTGCCAGCAGCTTAACTGGACTAGCGGGTTACGAGCAGTACTTC. It yields the protein CASSLTGLAGYEQYF.

The rearrangement uses TRBV4-1 and TRBJ1-2, with D tentatively TRBD1 (5 bases). With 2 bases removed from V and 6 bases from J, the gap between germline ends came to 10 bases. CDR1 is MGHRA and CDR2 is YSYEKL in the germline V gene. The CDR3 runs 13 residues. The CDR3 here is CASSQMAGNGYTF. CDR3 sequence (DNA): TGCGCCAGCAGCCAAATGGCAGGGAATGGCTACACCTTC.

The chain recombines TRBV19 with TRBJ2-7, with a tentative D call TRBD1 (5 bases). Germline V gene data show CDR1 as LNHDA and CDR2 as SQIVND (reference sequence). Trimming stripped 5 bases from V and 7 bases from J, with 15 bases between. CDR3 size: 13 residues. Here the CDR3 DNA reads TGTGCCAGTAGTCTATGGGGCGCGGAGGAGCAGTACTTC. It encodes CASSLWGAEEQYF.